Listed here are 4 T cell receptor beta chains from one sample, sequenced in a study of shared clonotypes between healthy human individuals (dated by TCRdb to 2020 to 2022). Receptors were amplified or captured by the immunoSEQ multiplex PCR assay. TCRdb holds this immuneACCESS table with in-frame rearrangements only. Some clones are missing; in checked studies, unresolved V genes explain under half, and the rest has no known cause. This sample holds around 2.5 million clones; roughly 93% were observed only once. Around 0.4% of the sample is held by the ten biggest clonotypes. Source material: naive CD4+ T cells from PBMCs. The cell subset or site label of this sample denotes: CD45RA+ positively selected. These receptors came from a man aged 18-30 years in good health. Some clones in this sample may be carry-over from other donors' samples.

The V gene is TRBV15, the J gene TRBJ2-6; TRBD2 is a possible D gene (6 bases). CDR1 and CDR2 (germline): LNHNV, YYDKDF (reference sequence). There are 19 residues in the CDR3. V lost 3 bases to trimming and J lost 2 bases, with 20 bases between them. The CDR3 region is CATSRAGTGVFAGANVLTF. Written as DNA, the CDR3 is TGTGCCACCAGCAGGGCCGGGACGGGGGTATTCGCTGGGGCCAACGTCCTGACTTTC. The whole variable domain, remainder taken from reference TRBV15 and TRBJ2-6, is DAMVIQNPRYQVTQFGKPVTLSCSQTLNHNVMYWYQQKSSQAPKLLFHYYDKDFNNEADTPDNFQSRRPNTSFCFLDIRSPGLGDTAMYLCATSRAGTGVFAGANVLTFGAGSRLTVL.

The CDR3 nucleotides read TGCGCCAGCAGACCCGGGACACTCTCCTACGAGCAGTACTTC. It yields the protein CASRPGTLSYEQYF. The rearrangement joins TRBV10-2 to TRBJ2-7; TRBD1 is a possible D gene (6 bases). The CDR3 covers 14 residues. Germline V gene sequence: CDR1 WSHSY, CDR2 SAAADI. The V gene lost 6 bases and the J gene lost 0 bases, with 12 bases spanning the gap.

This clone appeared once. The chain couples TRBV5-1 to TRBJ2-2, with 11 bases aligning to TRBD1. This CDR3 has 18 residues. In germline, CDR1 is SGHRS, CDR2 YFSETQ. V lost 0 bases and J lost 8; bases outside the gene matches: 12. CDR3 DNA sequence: TGCGCCAGCAGCTTGGAGGCTGCGGGACAGGGGGTCGGTGGGGAGCTGTTTTTT. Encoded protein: CASSLEAAGQGVGGELFF.

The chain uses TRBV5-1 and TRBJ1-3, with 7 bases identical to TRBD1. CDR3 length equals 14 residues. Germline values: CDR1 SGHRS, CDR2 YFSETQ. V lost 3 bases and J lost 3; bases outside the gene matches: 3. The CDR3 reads CASSSDRVGNTIYF. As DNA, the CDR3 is TGCGCCAGCAGCTCAGACAGGGTTGGAAACACCATATATTTT. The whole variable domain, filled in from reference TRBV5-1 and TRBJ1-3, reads KAGVTQTPRYLIKTRGQQVTLSCSPISGHRSVSWYQQTPGQGLQFLFEYFSETQRNKGNFPGRFSGRQFSNSRSEMNVSTLELGDSALYLCASSSDRVGNTIYFGEGSWLTVV.